This TCR beta chain comes out of a study of cytomegalovirus exposure and HLA in healthy donors. The PCR was carried out with 60 Vbeta primers and 13 Jbeta primers. Repertoires were generated with immunoSEQ multiplex PCR, while TCRdb's copy carries only in-frame clones and drops some. The sample has approximately 150,000 clones, around 78% seen once. Germline V lookup: CDR1 SEHNR, CDR2 FQNEAQ (reference sequence). V lost 3 bases to trimming and J lost 7 bases, with 7 bases between them. The CDR3 has 12 amino acids. What was sequenced was PBMCs. The J gene is TRBJ2-1, the V gene TRBV7-9; no definite D call. This TCR derives from a woman between 40 and 55 years old in good health and CMV-seropositive. The CDR3 DNA reads as TGTGCCAGCAGCTTCAAGACTAATGAGCAGTTCTTC. Its protein is CASSFKTNEQFF.